This passage covers 18 T cell receptor beta chains from one sample sequenced in a study of Graves' ophthalmopathy and Graves' hyperthyroidism. CDR3 regions of TCR beta were amplified from RNA transcripts. The first round was an RT-PCR with HTBI primers, and the second round was a multiplex PCR. MiXCR was run by TCRdb on the multiplex PCR reads, yielding one entry per CDR3 protein. There are over 150,000 distinct CDR3 sequences in the sample; 30% to 45% occur only once, and roughly 5.2% lies in the top ten. The material sequenced was peripheral blood. The receptor set was obtained from a woman in her thirties or forties with Graves' ophthalmopathy.

This clonotype showed up many times. The rearrangement links TRBV6-5 to TRBJ2-7; D is unresolved. Germline V lookup: CDR1 MNHEY, CDR2 SVGAGI. CDR3 length: 11 amino acids. Between the trimmed V and J ends, which lost 2 bases and 4 bases, there was a span of 3 bases. CDR3 amino acids: CASSYAYEQYF. In nucleotides, the CDR3 is TGTGCCAGCAGTTACGCGTACGAGCAGTACTTC.

This clonotype was found many times. This sequence joins TRBV2 and TRBJ1-1; maybe TRBD1 (5 bases). V was trimmed by 3 bases and J by 4 bases, leaving 6 bases between them. The germline gives CDR1 SNHLY, CDR2 FYNNEI. The CDR3 sequence is 12 residues long. Here the CDR3 reads CASSDDSTEAFF. The CDR3 coding sequence is TGTGCCAGCAGTGACGACAGCACTGAAGCTTTCTTT.

This clonotype appeared many times. J is TRBJ1-2 and V is TRBV19, with D uncertain. V shed 0 bases and J shed 3 bases, with 20 bases lying between them. The CDR3 loop spans 18 amino acids. The germline V gene encodes CDR1 LNHDA and CDR2 SQIVND (reference sequence). The CDR3 DNA reads as TGTGCCAGTAGTATAGATCACACCGAGACGGCCGGAGACTATGGCTACACCTTC. Its translation is CASSIDHTETAGDYGYTF.

The chain uses TRBV28 and TRBJ1-5; D might be TRBD1 (5 bases). Germline V gene sequence: CDR1 MDHEN, CDR2 SYDVKM. V lost 1 base and J lost 4, with 11 bases in between. The CDR3 loop spans 15 amino acids. The CDR3 here is CASSLSLGGNQPQHF. The CDR3 DNA reads as TGTGCCAGCAGTTTATCCCTCGGGGGTAATCAGCCCCAGCATTTT.

The DNA for the CDR3 is TGTGCCACCAGTGATTCCGGGACAGGGGACTACGAGCAGTACTTC. Translated, it gives CATSDSGTGDYEQYF. V usage is TRBV24-1 and J usage is TRBJ2-7, with TRBD1 identical over 10 bases. Germline V gene sequence: CDR1 KGHDR, CDR2 SFDVKD. With V trimmed by 2 bases and J by 3 bases, 3 bases remained unmatched. The CDR3 has 15 residues.

V is TRBV7-2 and J is TRBJ2-5, with a weak D call TRBD1 (6 bases). The germline V and J ends were trimmed by 2 bases and 5 bases, with 15 bases remaining between them. Germline-derived CDR1 and CDR2 are SGHTA and FQGNSA. The CDR3 spans 15 residues. CDR3 nucleotide sequence: TGTGCCAGCAGCTTAAACCAGGGGTTATTGGAGACCCAGTACTTC. This codes for CASSLNQGLLETQYF.

In its sample, this clonotype was seen once. One junction end does not reproduce the germline sequence, and a read error may be involved. The chain is built from TRBV12-3 or TRBV12-4 and TRBJ1-5, with D possibly TRBD1 on 5 matching bases. The length of the CDR3 is 18 residues. The DNA for the CDR3 is TGTGCCAGCCGTTTAGAAGAGTGGGGGGAGGGAAGCAATCAGCCCCAGCATTTT. Protein product: CASRLEEWGEGSNQPQHF.

In its sample, this clonotype was seen many times. The rearrangement links TRBV28 to TRBJ1-2, with TRBD1 matching over 7 bases. CDR3 length: 12 residues. The germline V gene has CDR1 MDHEN and CDR2 SYDVKM. Germline trimming cut 8 bases from V and 5 bases from J; bases unmatched to any gene: 5. This CDR3 reads CASEGGSYGYTF. The CDR3 DNA is TGTGCCAGCGAAGGGGGCTCTTATGGCTACACCTTC.

A few counts support this clonotype. V gene TRBV9 combines with J gene TRBJ1-1, with 7 positions matching TRBD1. The V and J ends lost 3 bases and 4 bases, in that order; junction bases with no gene match: 6. Germline-derived CDR1 and CDR2 are SGDLS and YYNGEE. The CDR3 has 14 residues. The CDR3 here is CASSALQGSTEAFF. The CDR3 nucleotides are TGTGCCAGCAGCGCCTTACAGGGGAGCACTGAAGCTTTCTTT.

This clonotype was seen repeatedly, ten times or more. The rearrangement joins TRBV2 to TRBJ2-5, with D possibly matching TRBD2 (6 bases). The germline CDR1 and CDR2 sequences are SNHLY and FYNNEI. Deletions cut 6 bases from V and 4 bases from J, with 15 bases between. The CDR3 length is 14 residues. CDR3 DNA sequence: TGTGCCAGCAGGGCGATCGTGGGGGGAGAGACCCAGTACTTC. Protein product: CASRAIVGGETQYF.

The J gene is TRBJ2-2, the V gene TRBV28; 7 bases are shared with TRBD2. Trimming at V came to 9 bases and at J to 4 bases, leaving 8 bases not matched to a gene. This CDR3 is built from 14 residues. CDR1 and CDR2 (germline): MDHEN, SYDVKM. The CDR3 region is CASHGLGGTGELFF. For the CDR3, the DNA is TGTGCCAGTCATGGACTAGGCGGCACCGGGGAGCTGTTTTTT.

The rearrangement links TRBV27 to TRBJ1-1, with D hard to call. The germline V and J ends were trimmed by 5 bases and 2 bases, with 9 bases remaining between them. Germline CDR1 reads MNHEY; CDR2 reads SMNVEV (reference sequence). The CDR3 runs to 13 residues. The CDR3 spells CASSLLINTEAFF. The CDR3 DNA sequence: TGTGCCAGCAGTCTCCTTATAAACACTGAAGCTTTCTTT.

This clonotype was observed at least ten times. V and J are TRBV13 and TRBJ2-7, with D maybe TRBD1 (6 bases). This CDR3 contains 14 residues. V lost 3 bases to trimming and J lost 3 bases, with 12 bases between them. The germline V gene encodes CDR1 PRHDT and CDR2 FYEKMQ (reference sequence). The CDR3 DNA reads TGTGCCAGCAGCTTGAGACAGGAATTCTACGAGCAGTACTTC. As protein: CASSLRQEFYEQYF.

The CDR3 loop is CASSTRMGQGIDTEAFF. In DNA, the CDR3 is TGTGCCAGCAGTACAAGGATGGGACAGGGTATCGACACTGAAGCTTTCTTT. The chain combines TRBV12-3 or TRBV12-4 with TRBJ1-1, with 9 bases identical to TRBD1. The length of the CDR3 is 17 residues. The ends lost 5 bases at V and 3 bases at J; junction bases unmatched: 13.

This clonotype was counted many times. The rearrangement uses TRBV9 and TRBJ2-4, with 10 bases that match TRBD2. The CDR3 runs to 15 residues. The germline CDR1 and CDR2 sequences are SGDLS and YYNGEE. V lost 0 bases to trimming and J lost 8 bases; unmatched junction nucleotides: 5. CDR3 region: CASSVEAGGSHIQYF. CDR3 sequence (DNA): TGTGCCAGCAGCGTAGAAGCGGGAGGGAGTCACATTCAGTACTTC.

This clonotype appeared a single time. This chain uses TRBV5-1 with TRBJ2-7; D gene unclear. This CDR3 has 13 amino acids. CDR1 SGHRS and CDR2 YFSETQ come from the germline V gene. V gave up 5 bases and J gave up 1 base, with 10 bases separating them. The DNA of the CDR3 is TGCGCCAGCAGGGTCGGGCTATCCTACGAGCAGTACTTC. It specifies CASRVGLSYEQYF.

This clonotype was recorded once. The V call is TRBV19, the J call TRBJ1-1, with a tentative D call TRBD1 (6 bases). The CDR3 contains 17 residues. Germline CDR1 reads LNHDA; CDR2 reads SQIVND (reference sequence). V dropped 1 base and J dropped 0 bases, with 15 bases sitting between them. CDR3 sequence: CASSIVRVDRLNTEAFF. CDR3 bases: TGTGCCAGTAGTATAGTAAGGGTGGACAGACTGAACACTGAAGCTTTCTTT.

This clonotype has at least ten counts. The V call is TRBV7-9, the J call TRBJ1-1; possibly TRBD1 for D (6 bases). V dropped 5 bases and J dropped 2 bases, with 15 bases sitting between them. Germline values: CDR1 SEHNR, CDR2 FQNEAQ (reference sequence). There are 15 residues in the CDR3. The CDR3 sequence is CASSPGGATNTEAFF. The CDR3 nucleotides are TGTGCCAGCAGCCCGGGGGGGGCAACTAACACTGAAGCTTTCTTT. Full variable domain (rest looked up from reference TRBV7-9 and TRBJ1-1): DTGVSQNPRHKITKRGQNVTFRCDPISEHNRLYWYRQTLGQGPEFLTYFQNEAQLEKSRLLSDRFSAERPKGSFSTLEIQRTEQGDSAMYLCASSPGGATNTEAFFGQGTRLTVV.